A selection of T cell receptor beta chains follows, all from one sample in a study of early T cells in non-severe SARS-CoV-2 infection. TCRdb independently ran MiXCR on the 5' RACE reads; one entry per CDR3 protein. Here the sample spans tens of thousands of distinct CDR3 sequences, more than 12% being singletons. This specimen was whole blood, taken at baseline. The receptors were gathered from an adult who was a healthcare worker with PCR-confirmed SARS-CoV-2 infection or an uninfected control (not recorded which). The CDR3 runs from the conserved cysteine through the conserved F or W. D genes are given only for firm matches. The listing skips clone size in some rows; elsewhere it reads once, few, many or a size class.

j_gene,d_gene,v_gene,len,abundance,CDR3nt,CDR3aa
TRBJ2-7,NA,TRBV18,15,NA,TGTGCTAGCTCACCATCCCCCGGGTCGAACTACGAGCAGTACTTC,CASSPSPGSNYEQYF
TRBJ2-2,NA,TRBV5-1,13,NA,TGCGCCAGCACCTTCCGGCCACCCGGGGAGCTGTTTTTT,CASTFRPPGELFF
TRBJ2-1,TRBD2,TRBV7-7,13,many,TGTGCCAGCAGACCGACTAGCGCCGGTGAGCAGTTCTTC,CASRPTSAGEQFF
TRBJ2-7,NA,TRBV7-9,12,few,TGTGCCAGCAGCCTGGCTGTGGGTGAGCAGTACTTC,CASSLAVGEQYF
TRBJ2-7,TRBD2,TRBV3-1,17,many,TGTGCCAGCAGCCCGAACCCGGGACTAGAGGGGCGAGCCGAGCAGTACTTC,CASSPNPGLEGRAEQYF
TRBJ1-1,NA,TRBV7-8,15,NA,TGTGCCAGCAGCTCACCCACAGGGTTGAACACTGAAGCTTTCTTT,CASSSPTGLNTEAFF
TRBJ2-7,TRBD2,TRBV3-1,14,NA,TGTGCCAGCAGCCCCGGGACTAGCGGGAACGAGCAGTACTTC,CASSPGTSGNEQYF
TRBJ1-4,TRBD1,TRBV20-1,14,few,TGCAGTGCTGGGGACAGGGGAGGAGACGAAAAACTGTTTTTT,CSAGDRGGDEKLFF
TRBJ2-7,NA,TRBV28,15,few,TGTGCCAGCAGTTTAGGGCAGGAGAGCTCCTACGAGCAGTACTTC,CASSLGQESSYEQYF
TRBJ2-7,NA,TRBV6-5,14,few,TGTGCCAGCAGACCCCCGGGATTTACCTACGAGCAGTACTTC,CASRPPGFTYEQYF
TRBJ2-7,TRBD2,TRBV3-1,16,NA,TGTGCCAGCAGTCTGGGACTAGCGCTAAGCTCCTACGAGCAGTACTTC,CASSLGLALSSYEQYF
TRBJ1-1,NA,TRBV7-3,13,few,TGTGCCAGCAGGGCGTCAAGCAACACTGAAGCTTTCTTT,CASRASSNTEAFF
TRBJ2-1,NA,TRBV7-9,13,few,TGTGCCAGCAGCGACGGACTCCACAATGAGCAGTTCTTC,CASSDGLHNEQFF
TRBJ2-2,NA,TRBV7-7,13,NA,TGTGCCAGCGGCCCGACAGACACCGGGGAGCTGTTTTTT,CASGPTDTGELFF
TRBJ2-1,NA,TRBV29-1,11,NA,TGCAGCGTTAGACTCCACAATGAGCAGTTCTTC,CSVRLHNEQFF
TRBJ2-2,TRBD2,TRBV7-9,18,few,TGTGCCAGCAGCTATCCTACTAGGACTAGCGGGAGCCCCGGGGAGCTGTTTTTT,CASSYPTRTSGSPGELFF
TRBJ2-3,TRBD2,TRBV2,15,few,TGTGCCAGCAGACAGCGGGAGACTAGCACAGATACGCAGTATTTT,CASRQRETSTDTQYF
TRBJ1-5,NA,TRBV20-1,13,few,TGCAGTGGTAGAGGGCAGAGCAATCAGCCCCAGCATTTT,CSGRGQSNQPQHF
TRBJ2-6,NA,TRBV7-9,14,few,TGTGCCAGCAGCCCCTCCTGGGGGGCCAACGTCCTGACTTTC,CASSPSWGANVLTF
TRBJ2-7,TRBD2,TRBV7-6,17,few,TGTGCCAGCAGCTTAGGAACCGGGACTAGCGGGAGAACTGAGCAGTACTTC,CASSLGTGTSGRTEQYF
TRBJ2-7,TRBD2,TRBV28,14,NA,TGTGCCAGCAGTTTAGGACTAGCTTCCTACGAGCAGTACTTC,CASSLGLASYEQYF
TRBJ2-5,TRBD2,TRBV20-1,15,few,TGCAGTGCTAGTCTAGCGGGGAGTTTGTTTGAGACCCAGTACTTC,CSASLAGSLFETQYF
TRBJ2-5,TRBD1,TRBV7-2,15,NA,TGTGCCAGCAGCTACCGGGACAGGCCCCAAGAGACCCAGTACTTC,CASSYRDRPQETQYF
TRBJ2-3,NA,TRBV19,15,NA,TGTGCCAGTAGTTTTGAGACTAGTAACACCGATACGCAGTATTTT,CASSFETSNTDTQYF
TRBJ2-1,NA,TRBV7-8,16,NA,TGTGCCAGCAGCCCCGCCCGACTAGAGCTAAGGATTGAGCAGTTCTTC,CASSPARLELRIEQFF
TRBJ1-2,NA,TRBV10-3,15,few,TGTGCCATCAGTGAGCCGGGGGACCGGGGCTATGGCTACACCTTC,CAISEPGDRGYGYTF
TRBJ1-1,NA,TRBV21-1,12,NA,TGTGCCAGCAGCCCCAGCCCCCCTGAAGCTTTCTTT,CASSPSPPEAFF
TRBJ2-1,TRBD2,TRBV7-2,14,few,TGTGCCAGCAGCTTAGCGTCCCGGGAGGATGAGCAGTTCTTC,CASSLASREDEQFF
TRBJ1-1,NA,TRBV29-1,13,few,TGCAGCGTTCCGGCAGGGGTGAACACTGAAGCTTTCTTT,CSVPAGVNTEAFF
TRBJ2-3,TRBD2,TRBV7-9,15,few,TGTGCCAGCAGCTTAGCGGTAGCGGGAGGAGTCTCGCAGTATTTT,CASSLAVAGGVSQYF
TRBJ2-1,NA,TRBV10-1,12,NA,TGCGCCAGCAGCCCACAGGGCTATGAGCAGCTCTTC,CASSPQGYEQLF
TRBJ2-3,NA,TRBV3-1,15,few,TGTGCCAGCAGCCAAGTAGTGGGAGCCGCAGATACGCAGTATTTT,CASSQVVGAADTQYF
TRBJ2-7,NA,TRBV28,16,NA,TGTGCCAGCAGTTCTCCTGACAGCCCGATTGGCTACGAGCAGTACTTC,CASSSPDSPIGYEQYF
TRBJ2-7,NA,TRBV28,15,NA,TGTGCCAGCAGCCCGGTACAGGATAGCTCCTACGAGCAGTACTTC,CASSPVQDSSYEQYF
TRBJ2-7,NA,TRBV12-3/TRBV12-4,15,NA,TGTGCCAGCAGCCCCGGGGTCACAGGGTTGGACGAGCAGTACTTC,CASSPGVTGLDEQYF
TRBJ2-1,NA,TRBV18,16,NA,TGTGCCAGCTCGTCTCTGGGAGTCACCCCCAAGAATGAGCAGTTCTTC,CASSSLGVTPKNEQFF
TRBJ1-6,TRBD1,TRBV4-1,13,few,TGCGCCAGCAGCCTTGGACAGGGTTCACCCCTCCACTTT,CASSLGQGSPLHF
TRBJ1-2,NA,TRBV7-9,13,few,TGTGCCAGCACCTCAGAAGTAGGCTATGGCTACACCTTC,CASTSEVGYGYTF
TRBJ2-2,NA,TRBV9,14,few,TGTGCCAGTTGTTGGACTACGAACACCGGGGAGCTGTTTTTT,CASCWTTNTGELFF
TRBJ2-1,NA,TRBV6-5,16,few,TGTGCCAGCAGCTCCACTAGAGGGGGTTCCTACAATGAGCAGTTCTTC,CASSSTRGGSYNEQFF
TRBJ2-1,NA,TRBV19,16,few,TGTGCCAGTAGTATAGATGCGGGAAGGGCCTACAATGAGCAGTTCTTC,CASSIDAGRAYNEQFF
TRBJ2-7,NA,TRBV18,14,NA,TGTGCCAGCTCACCATTAGAGGCTGCCTACGAGCAGTACTTC,CASSPLEAAYEQYF
TRBJ1-1,NA,TRBV7-8,15,few,TGTGCCAGCAGCTTCACCGAGGATATGAACACTGAAGCTTTCTTT,CASSFTEDMNTEAFF
TRBJ1-6,NA,TRBV30,12,few,TGTGCCTGGAGTCAAGGACCCGGGGAAGGGCACTTT,CAWSQGPGEGHF
TRBJ2-1,NA,TRBV5-1,15,NA,TGCGCCAGCAGCCTCCGGGCCCCCCCCCGCAATGAGCAGTTCTTC,CASSLRAPPRNEQFF
TRBJ2-7,NA,TRBV24-1,15,few,TGTGCCACCAGTGCCGGCGCAGGGCTGGGCTACGAGCAGTACTTC,CATSAGAGLGYEQYF
TRBJ2-7,TRBD2,TRBV18,14,NA,TGTGCCAGCTCACCTTCCGGGGGGGACTACGAGCAGTACTTC,CASSPSGGDYEQYF
TRBJ2-3,NA,TRBV12-3/TRBV12-4,16,many,TGTGCCAGCAGTCCGAGGGGTAGGGCCGGAAAAGATACGCAGTATTTT,CASSPRGRAGKDTQYF
TRBJ2-7,TRBD1,TRBV7-9,15,few,TGTGCCAGCAGCCCGCGGACAGGGAATTTCTACGAGCAGTACTTC,CASSPRTGNFYEQYF
TRBJ2-2,NA,TRBV27,13,many,TGTGCCAGCAGTCCCCAGAACACCGGGGAGCTGTTTTTT,CASSPQNTGELFF